These 17 T cell receptor beta chains came from one sample sequenced in a study of radiotherapy plus CTLA-4 blockade in lung cancer. The repertoire was sequenced with immunoSEQ multiplex PCR; TCRdb's copy has only in-frame clones and lacks some. The sample consists of over 35,000 clones, roughly three quarters of them appearing once. The sample in question was peripheral blood, obtained from a patient treated with radiotherapy plus ipilimumab. All receptors come from a human donor with non-small cell lung cancer whose response to radiotherapy plus ipilimumab could not be evaluated.

The chain recombines TRBV9 with TRBJ2-7, with 7 nucleotides matching TRBD1. The trim removed 4 bases at V and 0 bases at J, leaving 7 bases unmatched. Germline CDR1 is SGDLS and CDR2 is YYNGEE. The CDR3 has 15 residues. For the CDR3, the DNA is TGTGCCAGCAGCCCCACAGGGGCAGCCTCCTACGAGCAGTACTTC. Translating it yields CASSPTGAASYEQYF.

The CDR3 loop reads CVAGDVNWPQHF. CDR3 nucleotide sequence: TGTGTGGCAGGCGACGTGAATTGGCCCCAGCATTTT. The chain uses TRBV28 and TRBJ1-5; D remains unclear. Germline lookup yields CDR1 MDHEN and CDR2 SYDVKM. The CDR3 spans 12 residues.

This chain links TRBV7-9 with TRBJ2-3; 7 nucleotides agree with TRBD1. V shed 5 bases and J 0 bases; nucleotides not matched to a gene: 14. The CDR3 runs to 18 residues. Germline CDR1 and CDR2: SEHNR and FQNEAQ (reference sequence). The CDR3 sequence: CASSLRTGIGWSTDTQYF. The CDR3 nucleotides read TGTGCCAGCAGCCTACGGACAGGTATAGGATGGAGCACAGATACGCAGTATTTT.

Concerning this clone: Other DNA sequences of this sample code for an identical CDR3. The chain combines TRBV7-2 with TRBJ2-3; 9 nucleotides agree with TRBD2. The germline gives CDR1 SGHTA, CDR2 FQGNSA. The ends lost 1 base at V and 2 bases at J; junction bases unmatched: 7. This CDR3 is built from 17 residues. The CDR3 coding sequence is TGTGCCAGCAGCTTAGAGGTGGCTAGCGGGATCACAGATACGCAGTATTTT. This translates into CASSLEVASGITDTQYF.

This clone was seen once. The chain links TRBV5-4 to TRBJ2-3; 7 bases are a match to TRBD2. CDR1 is SGHNT and CDR2 is YYREEE in the germline V gene (reference sequence). V shed 5 bases and J 1 base; nucleotides not matched to a gene: 13. The CDR3 runs to 17 residues. The CDR3 sequence is CASSLGFSGGGTDTQYF. The CDR3 DNA reads as TGTGCCAGCAGTCTTGGTTTTTCGGGAGGCGGCACAGATACGCAGTATTTT.

V and J are TRBV2 and TRBJ2-2; 10 nucleotides align to TRBD1. Germline trimming cut 6 bases from V and 2 bases from J; bases unmatched to any gene: 3. Germline V gene data show CDR1 as SNHLY and CDR2 as FYNNEI. This CDR3 comprises 15 residues. The CDR3 is CASRRTGGNTGELFF. In DNA, the CDR3 is TGTGCCAGCAGACGGACAGGGGGAAACACCGGGGAGCTGTTTTTT.

The V gene is TRBV7-2, the J gene TRBJ1-1, with 8 bases matching TRBD1. This CDR3 comprises 12 residues. J lost 9 bases, V lost 2 bases, and 2 bases had no gene match. Germline CDR1 SGHTA, CDR2 FQGNSA. Here the CDR3 reads CASSLQGAKAFF. In DNA form, the CDR3 reads TGTGCCAGCAGCTTACAGGGGGCGAAAGCTTTCTTT.

This clone occurred a few times. Other DNA sequences in the same sample also yield this CDR3. The chain employs TRBV7-3 and TRBJ2-3; 14 nucleotides line up with TRBD2. Germline CDR1 and CDR2: SGHTA and FQGTGA. V was clipped by 4 bases and J by 3 bases; unmatched bases: 3. There are 16 residues in the CDR3. The CDR3 is CASSSRTSGGTDTQYF. As DNA, the CDR3 is TGTGCCAGCAGCTCCAGGACTAGCGGGGGGACAGATACGCAGTATTTT. The full variable domain, its missing parts supplied by reference TRBV7-3 and TRBJ2-3, is GAGVSQTPSNKVTEKGKYVELRCDPISGHTALYWYRQSLGQGPEFLIYFQGTGAADDSGLPNDRFFAVRPEGSVSTLKIQRTERGDSAVYLCASSSRTSGGTDTQYFGPGTRLTVL.

This clone was detected a few times. The rearrangement joins TRBV6-5 to TRBJ2-1, with D possibly being TRBD2 (5 bases). Looked up from germline, CDR1 is MNHEY and CDR2 is SVGAGI. V lost 6 bases, J lost 2 bases, and 14 bases lay in between. This CDR3 is 15 amino acids long. The CDR3: CASRQGSITYNEQFF. CDR3 nucleotides: TGTGCCAGCAGGCAAGGGAGTATTACCTACAATGAGCAGTTCTTC.

The chain uses TRBV5-1 and TRBJ2-7, with D unresolved. Germline CDR1 reads SGHRS; CDR2 reads YFSETQ. V lost 2 bases, J lost 7 bases, and 10 bases lay in between. CDR3 length: 12 residues. CDR3 residues: CASSFSGEEQYF. The CDR3 DNA reads TGCGCCAGCAGCTTTTCCGGTGAAGAGCAGTACTTC.

The chain has TRBV5-1 and TRBJ1-1; 9 bases align to TRBD1. After removal of 2 bases from V and 4 bases from J, the junction contained 9 bases not matched to a gene. The CDR3 has 16 amino acids. Germline values: CDR1 SGHRS, CDR2 YFSETQ. The DNA for the CDR3 is TGCGCCAGCAGCTTCTCCGGGACAGGGAAGACCACTGAAGCTTTCTTT. Translated: CASSFSGTGKTTEAFF. Drawing the rest from reference TRBV5-1 and TRBJ1-1, the complete variable domain is KAGVTQTPRYLIKTRGQQVTLSCSPISGHRSVSWYQQTPGQGLQFLFEYFSETQRNKGNFPGRFSGRQFSNSRSEMNVSTLELGDSALYLCASSFSGTGKTTEAFFGQGTRLTVV.

This chain connects TRBV10-1 to TRBJ2-6; TRBD2 agrees at 12 bases. CDR1 and CDR2 from the germline V gene are WNHNN and SYGVQD (reference sequence). Trimming cost V 2 bases and J 4 bases; bases outside gene matches: 9. This CDR3 has 19 amino acids. CDR3 sequence (DNA): TGCGCCAGCAGTGAGCAGACTAGCGGGGGCCTATTCGGGGCCAACGTCCTGACTTTC. This translates into CASSEQTSGGLFGANVLTF.

J is TRBJ2-7 and V is TRBV28; D not resolved. Germline V gene lookup returns CDR1 MDHEN and CDR2 SYDVKM. Trimming left V 7 bases short and J 1 base short, with 8 bases between. The CDR3 sequence is 12 residues long. CDR3 in amino acids: CASTQKSYEQYF. The CDR3 bases are TGTGCCAGCACCCAGAAATCCTACGAGCAGTACTTC.

The CDR3 here is CASSGYSDTQYF. The CDR3 DNA reads as TGTGCCAGCAGCGGATATAGTGATACGCAGTATTTT. This chain links TRBV9 with TRBJ2-3; no clear D. Trimming removed 3 bases at V and 6 bases at J, with 8 bases between. Germline CDR1 is SGDLS and CDR2 is YYNGEE. The CDR3 totals 12 residues.

The gene calls are TRBV30 and TRBJ1-3; D call uncertain. CDR3 length: 17 amino acids. Trimming took off 1 base at V and 0 bases at J, with 16 bases between the two ends. Per germline, CDR1 GTSNPN and CDR2 SVGIG (reference sequence). The CDR3, as DNA: TGTGCCTGGAGTGACCCCTGGCTTCGGAGCTCTGGAAACACCATATATTTT. Its translation is CAWSDPWLRSSGNTIYF.

This chain connects TRBV7-6 to TRBJ2-4; the match to TRBD2 covers 10 bases. CDR1 and CDR2 from the germline V gene are SGHVS and FNYEAQ. The V and J ends lost 8 bases and 1 base, in that order; junction bases with no gene match: 11. The CDR3 length is 17 residues. This chain's CDR3 is CASSSRTSGKAKNIQYF. CDR3 DNA: TGTGCCAGCTCTAGCCGTACTAGCGGGAAGGCCAAAAACATTCAGTACTTC.

This clone showed up just a few times. The V call is TRBV6-5, the J call TRBJ2-1, with 7 bases lining up with TRBD1. The CDR3 runs to 16 residues. In germline, CDR1 is MNHEY, CDR2 SVGAGI. Trimming removed 2 bases from V and 4 bases from J; junction bases left unmatched: 8. The CDR3 DNA sequence: TGTGCCAGCAGTTACGCCGGGACAGATTTTTACAATGAGCAGTTCTTC. Protein: CASSYAGTDFYNEQFF.